These T cell receptor beta chains were read from a single sample in a study of control samples from healthy donors and cancer patients. The data were produced by immunoSEQ multiplex PCR, yet TCRdb's version contains in-frame clones alone and is incomplete. The sample lists around 180,000 clones, around 90% seen once, with 4% to 6% in the top ten. Sample: blood. The receptor set was obtained from a woman in her thirties in good health. Both conserved end residues are part of each CDR3. D genes are given only for firm matches. Clone size is given for some rows only: seen once, a few or many times, or a class if the clone is expanded.

V,D,J,size,DNA,CDR3
TRBV3-1/TRBV3-2,TRBD1,TRBJ1-2,many,TGTGCCAGCAGCCAAGCTGCGACAGGGCCCCGCTATGGCTACACCTTC,CASSQAATGPRYGYTF
TRBV5-4,TRBD2,TRBJ2-1,once,TGTGCCAGCAGCCGGACTAGTGTCTCCAACAATGAGCAGTTCTTC,CASSRTSVSNNEQFF
TRBV2,-,TRBJ1-1,-,TGTGCCAGCAGTGAAGCAGGGCTTCTATTT,CASSEAGLLF
TRBV13,-,TRBJ2-1,-,TGTGCCAGCAGCGTACTGGGGGACAACTACAATGAGCAGTTCTTC,CASSVLGDNYNEQFF
TRBV6-1,-,TRBJ2-1,-,TGTGCCAGCAGTGAACTCTCTAGTATCCTCTACAATGAGCAGTTCTTC,CASSELSSILYNEQFF
TRBV6-5,-,TRBJ1-2,-,TGTGCCAGCAGGACCCCGGGTCTAACCGGCTACACCTTC,CASRTPGLTGYTF
TRBV7-2,-,TRBJ2-2,-,TGTGCCAGCAGCTTAAGACAGTTATCCAACACCGGGGAGCTGTTTTTT,CASSLRQLSNTGELFF
TRBV6-5,-,TRBJ2-1,-,TGTGCCAGCTTATCTTCCAGGGTTGATGAGCAGTTCTTC,CASLSSRVDEQFF
TRBV21-1,-,TRBJ1-5,-,TGTGCCAGCAGCAAAAGGCGGCGGCAGGGACAGGGGATTTGCAATCAGCCCCAGCATTTT,CASSKRRRQGQGICNQPQHF
TRBV7-8,TRBD1,TRBJ2-3,-,TGTGCCAGCAGGAGAAGGACAGGACTCACAGATACGCAGTATTTT,CASRRRTGLTDTQYF
TRBV24-1,-,TRBJ2-5,once,TGTGCCACCAGTGATGGTAACCTTATGGGGGAGACCCAGTACTTC,CATSDGNLMGETQYF
TRBV2,TRBD2,TRBJ2-1,-,TGTGCCAGCAGTCTTAGCGGGGGGAAGTTCTTC,CASSLSGGKFF
TRBV7-8,-,TRBJ2-7,-,TGTGCCAGCAGCAAGTTAAATCATCTAGCGCCAACCTACGAGCAGTACTTC,CASSKLNHLAPTYEQYF
TRBV7-9,-,TRBJ1-2,-,TGTGCCAGCAGCTTAGGGGCAGGGAGTAGCTATGGCTACACCTTC,CASSLGAGSSYGYTF
TRBV6-6,-,TRBJ1-1,-,TGTGCCAGCAGTAGGGGTACTGAAGCTTTCTTT,CASSRGTEAFF
TRBV19,-,TRBJ2-7,few,TGTGCCAGTAGTATAGGCCCCACCTACGAGCAGTACTTC,CASSIGPTYEQYF
TRBV2,-,TRBJ1-1,-,TGTGCCAGCCGGGCCGGGACCTTGAACACTGAAGCTTTCTTT,CASRAGTLNTEAFF
TRBV19,TRBD1,TRBJ2-6,-,TGTGCCAGCGGGACAGGGCTCTCTGGGGCCAACGTCCTGACTTTC,CASGTGLSGANVLTF
TRBV6-5,TRBD1,TRBJ1-1,-,TGTGCCAGCCGGCGACAGGGCTGGAACACTGAAGCTTTCTTT,CASRRQGWNTEAFF
TRBV5-6,-,TRBJ1-1,-,TGTGCCAGCAGCTTGTTTTCGGCCTTGGGGGCTTTCTTT,CASSLFSALGAFF
TRBV6-6,TRBD1,TRBJ2-7,-,TGTGCCAGCAGCTCTACAGGGGACGAGCAGTACTTC,CASSSTGDEQYF
TRBV28,-,TRBJ1-2,-,TGTGCCAGCAGTTTAAGTCGGGCAGGGAAAAACTATGGCTACACCTTC,CASSLSRAGKNYGYTF
TRBV14,-,TRBJ2-7,-,TGTGCCAGCAGCCAATTCTACGAGCAGTACTTC,CASSQFYEQYF
TRBV6-5,-,TRBJ1-2,-,TGTGCCAGCAGTTCCTCCGGAGGGTTTGGCTACACCTTC,CASSSSGGFGYTF
TRBV30,-,TRBJ2-4,-,TGTGCCGGAAGCCTAGGATTTGCCAAAAACATTCAGTACTTC,CAGSLGFAKNIQYF
TRBV7-2,-,TRBJ1-6,-,TGTGCCAGCAGCAACCAACAGGGAGGGTCACCCCTCCACTTT,CASSNQQGGSPLHF
TRBV24-1,-,TRBJ1-2,-,TGTGCCACCAGTAGACCCGGACAGAACTATGGCTACACCTTC,CATSRPGQNYGYTF
TRBV11-2,TRBD2,TRBJ2-7,-,TGTGCCAGCAGCTCTAGACTAGCGAGGAACGAGCAGTACTTC,CASSSRLARNEQYF
TRBV6-2/TRBV6-3,-,TRBJ2-6,many,TGTGCCAGCAGTTACGGGGGTGGGGCCAACGTCCTGACTTTC,CASSYGGGANVLTF
TRBV5-1,-,TRBJ2-6,-,TGCGCCAGCAGCTTGAAGGAGGGGGCAAATGTCCTGACTTTC,CASSLKEGANVLTF
TRBV27,-,TRBJ1-5,-,TGTGCCAGCAGTTTATCCGGCGGGACCAATCAGCCCCAGCATTTT,CASSLSGGTNQPQHF
TRBV28,-,TRBJ1-5,-,TGTGCCAGCAGTTTAGGCAATCAGCCCCAGCATTTT,CASSLGNQPQHF
TRBV27,TRBD1,TRBJ2-1,-,TGTGCCAGCAGTCCAGGACAGGGAACCTACAATGAGCAGTTCTTC,CASSPGQGTYNEQFF
TRBV7-9,TRBD1,TRBJ1-5,-,TGTGCCAGCAGCTTAGGGGGAGGGGGCTGGAATCAGCCCCAGCATTTT,CASSLGGGGWNQPQHF
TRBV19,TRBD1,TRBJ1-2,-,TGTGCCAGTAGGTTACAGGGGGCGTTAGGCTACACCTTC,CASRLQGALGYTF
TRBV19,-,TRBJ2-2,-,TGTGCCAGCGCGGGGATTTTCGGGGAGCTGTTTTTT,CASAGIFGELFF
TRBV30,TRBD2,TRBJ2-2,-,TGTGCCTGGGTGGGTAGCGGGAGAGCCACCGGGGAGCTGTTTTTT,CAWVGSGRATGELFF
TRBV5-1,TRBD1,TRBJ2-1,few,TGCGCCAGCAGCCTAGCAAGGGGGCTGCAGAATGAGCAGTTCTTC,CASSLARGLQNEQFF
TRBV20-1,TRBD2,TRBJ2-5,few,TGCAGTGCTAGTCTGTCTAGCGGATTACAAGAGACCCAGTACTTC,CSASLSSGLQETQYF
TRBV5-6,-,TRBJ1-5,-,TGTGCCAGCAGCTTGGATCGGGTTCAGCCCCAGCATTTT,CASSLDRVQPQHF
TRBV12-3/TRBV12-4,-,TRBJ1-5,-,TGTGCCAGCAGTTCACAGACTAATCAGCCCCAGCATTTT,CASSSQTNQPQHF
TRBV29-1,-,TRBJ1-5,-,TGCAGCGTTGCCCCGGGGAGTGGGGCCCAGCATTTT,CSVAPGSGAQHF
TRBV30,-,TRBJ2-5,-,TGTGCCTGGGTTCAGGGGAGGCAAGAGACCCAGTACTTC,CAWVQGRQETQYF
TRBV7-8,-,TRBJ2-5,-,TGTGCCAGCAGCGCGGCCCCCCGGGGACGGATACAAGAGACCCAGTACTTC,CASSAAPRGRIQETQYF
TRBV6-5,-,TRBJ2-5,-,TGTGCCAGCAGCCTCAGACCAAACGTGGAGACCCAGTACTTC,CASSLRPNVETQYF